This is a list of T cell receptor beta chains from one sample in a study of Ad26.COV2.S vaccination and SARS-CoV-2 variants. Clones were sequenced by immunoSEQ multiplex PCR, and TCRdb holds only the in-frame ones, with some missing. Of approximately 140,000 clones listed, about nine tenths are singletons. The sequencing used peripheral blood, collected after recovery from COVID-19. The receptors derive from a human donor who had recovered from COVID-19. The CDR3 runs from the conserved cysteine through the conserved F or W. Each record gives: V gene, J gene, CDR3 length, CDR3 protein.

v_gene: TRBV7-9; j_gene: TRBJ2-7; len: 14; CDR3aa: CASASPQDYYEQYF
v_gene: TRBV11-2; j_gene: TRBJ2-1; len: 16; CDR3aa: CASSLVASGGYNEQFF
v_gene: TRBV16; j_gene: TRBJ2-7; len: 16; CDR3aa: CASSSWGGRSSYEQYF
v_gene: TRBV7-9; j_gene: TRBJ1-3; len: 14; CDR3aa: CASSWEGGGNTIYF
v_gene: TRBV6-5; j_gene: TRBJ1-4; len: 14; CDR3aa: CASSPGGASEKLFF
v_gene: TRBV19; j_gene: TRBJ2-3; len: 15; CDR3aa: CASSHGRGPTDTQYF
v_gene: TRBV20-1; j_gene: TRBJ1-3; len: 15; CDR3aa: CSASGQAGSGNTIYF
v_gene: TRBV3-1/TRBV3-2; j_gene: TRBJ2-6; len: 18; CDR3aa: CASSPYQGAGSGANVLTF
v_gene: TRBV5-1; j_gene: TRBJ2-3; len: 16; CDR3aa: CASSMLTGPSTDTQYF
v_gene: TRBV4-3; j_gene: TRBJ1-2; len: 14; CDR3aa: CASSQDVSNYGYTF
v_gene: TRBV6-2/TRBV6-3; j_gene: TRBJ2-7; len: 18; CDR3aa: CASSTEPVWGADPYEQYF
v_gene: TRBV6-2/TRBV6-3; j_gene: TRBJ1-1; len: 15; CDR3aa: CASSEGGRFYTEAFF
v_gene: TRBV6-5; j_gene: TRBJ1-1; len: 14; CDR3aa: CASIGQGLNTEAFF
v_gene: TRBV28; j_gene: TRBJ1-2; len: 14; CDR3aa: CASSLPNGDGGYTF
v_gene: TRBV7-2; j_gene: TRBJ2-1; len: 13; CDR3aa: CASSLPPTRKQFF
v_gene: TRBV27; j_gene: TRBJ2-3; len: 14; CDR3aa: CASSNSPARDTQYF
v_gene: TRBV6-5; j_gene: TRBJ2-7; len: 15; CDR3aa: CASSYDRDRADEQYF
v_gene: TRBV18; j_gene: TRBJ1-4; len: 14; CDR3aa: CASSPTGKGEKLFF
v_gene: TRBV7-8; j_gene: TRBJ1-6; len: 16; CDR3aa: CASSSGTGERNSPLHF
v_gene: TRBV28; j_gene: TRBJ2-7; len: 19; CDR3aa: CASSIPLGPSGGSSYEQYF
v_gene: TRBV28; j_gene: TRBJ2-1; len: 15; CDR3aa: CASSTFRLSYNEQFF
v_gene: TRBV28; j_gene: TRBJ2-3; len: 12; CDR3aa: CASSAQDHGWYF
v_gene: TRBV28; j_gene: TRBJ2-7; len: 14; CDR3aa: CASSPGTGDYEQYF
v_gene: TRBV19; j_gene: TRBJ1-1; len: 12; CDR3aa: CASSIGEAGAFF
v_gene: TRBV19; j_gene: TRBJ1-5; len: 12; CDR3aa: CASTEGKQPQHF
v_gene: TRBV5-1; j_gene: TRBJ2-2; len: 13; CDR3aa: CASSLEGAGELFF
v_gene: TRBV5-1; j_gene: TRBJ2-7; len: 16; CDR3aa: CASSLNPSGTPYEQYF
v_gene: TRBV30; j_gene: TRBJ1-5; len: 14; CDR3aa: CAWNRQGGNQPQHF
v_gene: TRBV7-2; j_gene: TRBJ2-1; len: 16; CDR3aa: CASSLEAGVPYNEQFF
v_gene: TRBV5-1; j_gene: TRBJ2-3; len: 15; CDR3aa: CASSLEGGFTDTQYF
v_gene: TRBV6-5; j_gene: TRBJ1-1; len: 14; CDR3aa: CASSWDRGGTEAFF
v_gene: TRBV5-5; j_gene: TRBJ1-6; len: 14; CDR3aa: CASRTDRVRSPLHF
v_gene: TRBV25-1; j_gene: TRBJ1-3; len: 11; CDR3aa: CASRVPGPQDF
v_gene: TRBV28; j_gene: TRBJ2-4; len: 13; CDR3aa: CASSTPLGDIQYF
v_gene: TRBV29-1; j_gene: TRBJ2-3; len: 16; CDR3aa: CSAKRGQGFGTDTQYF
v_gene: TRBV28; j_gene: TRBJ1-2; len: 15; CDR3aa: CASSPPGIGNYGYTF